This T cell receptor beta chain is from a study of Ad26.COV2.S vaccination and SARS-CoV-2 variants. CDR3 length: 16 amino acids. The V and J ends lost 2 bases and 0 bases respectively, with 11 bases between them. CDR1 is MNHEY and CDR2 is SMNVEV in the germline V gene (reference sequence). Treatment indicated: 15 to 20 received Ad26.COV2.S at low or high dose, single or two shots; 5 received placebo; per-sample allocation not given. Vaccine and placebo recipients were sampled on day 63 after the first injection. Sequencing was performed with immunoSEQ multiplex PCR; in TCRdb, only in-frame clones are kept and a portion is missing. Of roughly 420,000 clones in the sample, 70% to 90% were seen once.

This TCR was sampled from a person between 18 and 65 years old who received the Ad26.COV2.S COVID-19 vaccine or a placebo. Source: peripheral blood, taken in a trial of Ad26.COV2.S vaccine versus placebo. The rearrangement links TRBV27 to TRBJ1-5, with TRBD1 as a possible D gene (6 bases). This CDR3 is CASSLMGGLSNQPQHF. The CDR3 DNA is TGTGCCAGCAGTTTAATGGGGGGGCTTAGCAATCAGCCCCAGCATTTT.